This TCR beta chain derives from a study of human T cells and chemical hapten exposure. Background on the study: The study lasted around 24 weeks, and patients were dosed weekly with diphenylcyclopropenone on the scalp throughout.

As to time point: pre-sensitization, week 0. The treatment is: therapeutic diphenylcyclopropenone sensitization with weekly scalp DPC. This clonotype was observed at least ten times. TCRdb reanalysed the RACE reads using MiXCR and keeps one entry per CDR3 protein. The sample consists of tens of thousands of distinct CDR3 sequences, roughly a tenth of them appearing once. The sequence derives from a man aged 25-40 years with alopecia areata. Some clones in this sample may be carry-over from other donors' samples. The sequenced sample was whole blood, obtained in connection with sensitization to the hapten diphenylcyclopropenone (DPC).

CDR3 loop: CSVESRESTSYEQYV. The CDR3 DNA reads as TGCAGCGTTGAATCCCGGGAAAGCACATCCTACGAGCAGTACGTC. The chain has TRBV29-1 and TRBJ2-7; possible D gene TRBD2, 5 bases. Germline V CDR1 and CDR2: SQVTM, ANQGSEA. The length of the CDR3 is 15 residues. V was cut by 2 bases and J by 1 base, with 15 bases left in between.